This T cell receptor (beta chain) is from a study of blood T cell repertoires in COVID-19. Overall study context: Some COVID-19 samples were acute and others convalescent; all came from the United States, Italy and Spain. PBMCs, B-cell-depleted T cells, or T cells provided the cDNA or gDNA that made up the material.

TCRdb keeps only in-frame clones here, not all; method: immunoSEQ multiplex PCR. The table shows about 160,000 clones, with around nine tenths occurring only once. This CDR3 is 15 amino acids long. CDR1 SGDLS and CDR2 YYNGEE come from the germline V gene. J lost 5 bases, V lost 0 bases, and 2 bases had no gene match. This rearrangement joins TRBV9 to TRBJ2-1; 10 bases align to TRBD2. The receptor's source is a man aged 55 to 70 with COVID-19, enrolled during active disease. The sequencing sample was made of peripheral blood. In DNA form, the CDR3 reads TGTGCCAGCAGCGTAGCTAGCGGGGGAAACAATGAGCAGTTCTTC. Amino acid sequence: CASSVASGGNNEQFF.